This entry lists 8 T cell receptor beta chains sequenced from one sample in a study of T cell repertoires in cytomegalovirus infection. These receptors have no identified antigens. TCRdb analysed the reads with MiXCR anew, one entry per CDR3 protein. Among roughly 78,000 distinct CDR3 sequences, approximately 40% were seen once, and the ten largest hold 90% to 95%. Sequencing used CD8+ T cells from cultured PBMCs, obtained from culture after CMV antigen stimulation. All receptors come from a human donor in good health (CMV status not recorded). Some clones in this sample may be carry-over from other donors' samples.

The rearrangement uses TRBV27 and TRBJ1-1, with D possibly matching TRBD1 (6 bases). Germline V gene sequence: CDR1 MNHEY, CDR2 SMNVEV (reference sequence). The germline V and J ends were trimmed by 3 bases and 4 bases, with 12 bases remaining between them. This CDR3 spans 14 amino acids. The chain's CDR3 is CASSLRGRVTEAFF. The CDR3 coding sequence is TGTGCCAGCAGTTTGCGGGGGCGGGTCACTGAAGCTTTCTTT.

The chain uses TRBV20-1 and TRBJ2-5; 13 nucleotides line up with TRBD2. V was pared by 0 bases and J by 5 bases, with 6 bases of the junction left unmatched. Germline loops: CDR1 DFQATT, CDR2 SNEGSKA (reference sequence). The CDR3 consists of 16 residues. The CDR3 DNA sequence: TGCAGTGCTAGAGATCGGACTAGCGGGGGCTGGGAGACCCAGTACTTC. Protein product: CSARDRTSGGWETQYF.

The chain links TRBV4-1 to TRBJ2-7; no clear D. This CDR3 comprises 14 residues. V was cut by 0 bases and J by 2 bases, with 8 bases left in between. The germline CDR1 and CDR2 sequences are MGHRA and YSYEKL. The CDR3 spells CASSQEPRPYEQYF. DNA of the CDR3: TGCGCCAGCAGCCAAGAGCCAAGGCCCTACGAGCAGTACTTC.

This clonotype turned up a few times. The rearrangement links TRBV7-6 to TRBJ1-6; no clear D gene. Germline values: CDR1 SGHVS, CDR2 FNYEAQ. Trimming removed 5 bases from V and 8 bases from J, with 16 bases in between. This CDR3 is 15 amino acids long. Here the CDR3 DNA reads TGTGCCAGCAGCCTCGACACAACCCCATATTCACCCCTCCACTTT. This encodes CASSLDTTPYSPLHF.

The chain links TRBV6-2 or TRBV6-3 to TRBJ1-1; a weak D match, TRBD1 (6 bases). Looked up from germline, CDR1 is MNHEY and CDR2 is SVGEGT. The CDR3 spans 16 residues. Trimming pared 0 bases from V and 4 bases from J, leaving 15 bases between. The CDR3 DNA reads TGTGCCAGCAGTTACTCCGCCCAAGGGGGTGGCACTGAAGCTTTCTTT. Amino acid sequence: CASSYSAQGGGTEAFF.

The CDR3 region is CATSPDRAVQETQYF. The CDR3 nucleotides read TGTGCCACCAGCCCGGACAGGGCGGTCCAAGAGACCCAGTACTTC. The rearrangement joins TRBV15 to TRBJ2-5, with 8 nucleotides matching TRBD1. The germline V gene has CDR1 LNHNV and CDR2 YYDKDF (reference sequence). This CDR3 region has 15 residues. V was clipped by 5 bases and J by 1 base; unmatched bases: 6.

This chain uses TRBV5-4 with TRBJ2-1; no reliable D call. Trimming took 3 bases from V and 3 from J, leaving 16 bases between them. The CDR3 covers 16 residues. CDR1 SGHNT and CDR2 YYREEE come from the germline V gene (reference sequence). CDR3 residues: CASSSTRVLNYNEQFF. The CDR3 nucleotides are TGTGCCAGCAGCTCAACAAGGGTCCTTAACTACAATGAGCAGTTCTTC.

This chain links TRBV6-6 with TRBJ2-5, with D tentatively TRBD1 (6 bases). Germline V lookup: CDR1 MNHNY, CDR2 SVGAGI (reference sequence). The CDR3 covers 12 residues. V was cut by 5 bases and J by 8 bases, with 12 bases left in between. DNA for the CDR3: TGTGCCAGCAGTATATTGGACAGTACCCAGTACTTC. It yields the protein CASSILDSTQYF.